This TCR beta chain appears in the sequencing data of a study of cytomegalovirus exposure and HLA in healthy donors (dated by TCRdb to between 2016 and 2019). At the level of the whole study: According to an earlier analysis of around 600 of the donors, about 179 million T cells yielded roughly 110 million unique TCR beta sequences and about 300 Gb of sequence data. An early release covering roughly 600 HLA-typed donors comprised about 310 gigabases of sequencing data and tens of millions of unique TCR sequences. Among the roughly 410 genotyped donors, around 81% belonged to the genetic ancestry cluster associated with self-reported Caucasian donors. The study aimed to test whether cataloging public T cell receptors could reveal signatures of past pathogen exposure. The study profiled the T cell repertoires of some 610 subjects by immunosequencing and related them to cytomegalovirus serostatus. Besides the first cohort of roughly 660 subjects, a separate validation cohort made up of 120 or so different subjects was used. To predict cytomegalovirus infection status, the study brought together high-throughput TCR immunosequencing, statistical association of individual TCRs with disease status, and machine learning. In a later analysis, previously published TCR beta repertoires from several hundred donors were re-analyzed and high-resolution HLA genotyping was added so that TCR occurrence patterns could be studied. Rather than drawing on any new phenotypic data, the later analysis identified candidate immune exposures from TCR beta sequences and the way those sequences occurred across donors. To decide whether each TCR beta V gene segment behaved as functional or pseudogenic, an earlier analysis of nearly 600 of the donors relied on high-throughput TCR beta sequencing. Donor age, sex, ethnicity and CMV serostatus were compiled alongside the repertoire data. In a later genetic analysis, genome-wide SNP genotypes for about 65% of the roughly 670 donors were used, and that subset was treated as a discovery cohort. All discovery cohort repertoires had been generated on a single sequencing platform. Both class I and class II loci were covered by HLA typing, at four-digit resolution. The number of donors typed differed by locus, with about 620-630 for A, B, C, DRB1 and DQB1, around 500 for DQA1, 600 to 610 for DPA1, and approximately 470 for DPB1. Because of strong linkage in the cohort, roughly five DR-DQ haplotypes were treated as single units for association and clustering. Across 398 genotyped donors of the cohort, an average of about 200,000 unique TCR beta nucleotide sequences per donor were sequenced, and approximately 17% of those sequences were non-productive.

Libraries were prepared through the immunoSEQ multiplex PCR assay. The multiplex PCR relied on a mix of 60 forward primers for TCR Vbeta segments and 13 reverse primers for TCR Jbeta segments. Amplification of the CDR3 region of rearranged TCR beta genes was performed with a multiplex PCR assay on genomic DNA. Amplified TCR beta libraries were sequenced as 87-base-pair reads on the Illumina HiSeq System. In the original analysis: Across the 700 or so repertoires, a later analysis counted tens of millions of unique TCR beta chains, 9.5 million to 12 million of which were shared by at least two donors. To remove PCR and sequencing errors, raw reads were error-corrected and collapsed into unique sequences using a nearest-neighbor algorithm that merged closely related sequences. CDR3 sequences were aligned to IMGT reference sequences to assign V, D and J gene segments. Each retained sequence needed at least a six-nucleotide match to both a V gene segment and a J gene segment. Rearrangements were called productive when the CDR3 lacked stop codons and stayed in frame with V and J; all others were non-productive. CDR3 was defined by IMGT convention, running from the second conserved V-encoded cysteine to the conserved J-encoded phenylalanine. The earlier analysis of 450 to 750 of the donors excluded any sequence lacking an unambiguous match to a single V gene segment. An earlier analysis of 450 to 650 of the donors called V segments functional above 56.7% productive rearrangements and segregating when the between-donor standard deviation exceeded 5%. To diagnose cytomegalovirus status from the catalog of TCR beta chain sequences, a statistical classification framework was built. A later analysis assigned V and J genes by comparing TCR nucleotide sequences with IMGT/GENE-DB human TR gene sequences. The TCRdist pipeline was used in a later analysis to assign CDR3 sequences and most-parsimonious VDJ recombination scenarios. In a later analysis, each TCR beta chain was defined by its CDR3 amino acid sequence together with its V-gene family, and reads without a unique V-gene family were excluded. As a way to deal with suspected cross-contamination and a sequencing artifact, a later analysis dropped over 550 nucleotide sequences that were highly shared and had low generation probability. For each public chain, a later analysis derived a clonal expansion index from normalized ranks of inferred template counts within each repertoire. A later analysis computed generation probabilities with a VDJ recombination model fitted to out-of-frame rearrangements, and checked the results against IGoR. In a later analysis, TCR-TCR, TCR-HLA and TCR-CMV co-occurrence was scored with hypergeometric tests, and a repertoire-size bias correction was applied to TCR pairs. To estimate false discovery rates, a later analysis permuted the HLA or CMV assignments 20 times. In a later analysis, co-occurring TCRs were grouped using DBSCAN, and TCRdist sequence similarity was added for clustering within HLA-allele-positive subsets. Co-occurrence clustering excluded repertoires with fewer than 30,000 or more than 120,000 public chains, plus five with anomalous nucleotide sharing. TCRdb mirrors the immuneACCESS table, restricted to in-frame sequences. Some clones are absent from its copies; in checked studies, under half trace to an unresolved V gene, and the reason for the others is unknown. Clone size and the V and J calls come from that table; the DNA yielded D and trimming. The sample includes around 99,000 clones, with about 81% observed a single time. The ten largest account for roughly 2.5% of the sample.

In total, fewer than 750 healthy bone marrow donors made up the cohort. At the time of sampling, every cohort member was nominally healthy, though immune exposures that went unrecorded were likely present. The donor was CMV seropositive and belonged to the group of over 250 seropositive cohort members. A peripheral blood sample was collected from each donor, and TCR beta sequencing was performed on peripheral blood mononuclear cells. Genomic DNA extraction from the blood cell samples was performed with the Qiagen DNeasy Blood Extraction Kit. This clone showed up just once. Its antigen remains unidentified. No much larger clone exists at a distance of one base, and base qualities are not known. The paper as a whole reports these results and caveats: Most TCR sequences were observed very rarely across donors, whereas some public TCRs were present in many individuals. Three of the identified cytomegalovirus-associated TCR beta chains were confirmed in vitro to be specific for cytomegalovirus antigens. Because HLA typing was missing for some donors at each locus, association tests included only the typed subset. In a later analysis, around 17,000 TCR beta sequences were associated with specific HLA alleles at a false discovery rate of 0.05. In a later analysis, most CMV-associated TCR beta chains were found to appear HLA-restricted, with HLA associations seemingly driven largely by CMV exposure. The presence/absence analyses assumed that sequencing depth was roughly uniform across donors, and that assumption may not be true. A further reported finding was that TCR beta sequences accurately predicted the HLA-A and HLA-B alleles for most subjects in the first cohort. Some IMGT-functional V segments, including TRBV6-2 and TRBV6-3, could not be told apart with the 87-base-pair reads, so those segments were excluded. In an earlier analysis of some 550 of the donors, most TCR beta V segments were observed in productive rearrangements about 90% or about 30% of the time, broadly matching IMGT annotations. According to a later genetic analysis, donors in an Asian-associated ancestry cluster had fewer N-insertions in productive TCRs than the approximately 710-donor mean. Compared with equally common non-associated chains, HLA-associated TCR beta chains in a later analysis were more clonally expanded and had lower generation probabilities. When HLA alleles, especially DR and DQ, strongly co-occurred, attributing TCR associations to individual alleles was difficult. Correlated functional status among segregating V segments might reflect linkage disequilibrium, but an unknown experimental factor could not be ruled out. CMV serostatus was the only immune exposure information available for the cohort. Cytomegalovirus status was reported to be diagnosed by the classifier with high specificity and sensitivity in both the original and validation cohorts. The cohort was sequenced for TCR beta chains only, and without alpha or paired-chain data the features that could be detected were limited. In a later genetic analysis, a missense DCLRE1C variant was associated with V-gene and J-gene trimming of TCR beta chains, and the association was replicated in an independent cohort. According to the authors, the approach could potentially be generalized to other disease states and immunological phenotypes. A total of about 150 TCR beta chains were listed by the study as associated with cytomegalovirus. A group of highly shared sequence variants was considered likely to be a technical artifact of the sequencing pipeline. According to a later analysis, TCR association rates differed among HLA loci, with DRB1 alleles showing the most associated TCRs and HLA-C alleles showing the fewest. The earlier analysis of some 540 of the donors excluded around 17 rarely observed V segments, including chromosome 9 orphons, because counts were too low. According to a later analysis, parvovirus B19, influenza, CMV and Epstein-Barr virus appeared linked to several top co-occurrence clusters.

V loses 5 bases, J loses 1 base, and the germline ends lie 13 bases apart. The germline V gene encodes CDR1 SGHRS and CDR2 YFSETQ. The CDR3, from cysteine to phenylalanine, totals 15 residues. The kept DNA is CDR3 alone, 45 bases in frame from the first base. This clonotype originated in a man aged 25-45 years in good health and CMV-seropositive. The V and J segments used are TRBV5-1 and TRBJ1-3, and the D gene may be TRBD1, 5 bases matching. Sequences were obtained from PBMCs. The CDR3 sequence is CASRQEGLSGNTIYF. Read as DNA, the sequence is TGCGCCAGCAGACAGGAAGGTCTGTCTGGAAACACCATATATTTT.